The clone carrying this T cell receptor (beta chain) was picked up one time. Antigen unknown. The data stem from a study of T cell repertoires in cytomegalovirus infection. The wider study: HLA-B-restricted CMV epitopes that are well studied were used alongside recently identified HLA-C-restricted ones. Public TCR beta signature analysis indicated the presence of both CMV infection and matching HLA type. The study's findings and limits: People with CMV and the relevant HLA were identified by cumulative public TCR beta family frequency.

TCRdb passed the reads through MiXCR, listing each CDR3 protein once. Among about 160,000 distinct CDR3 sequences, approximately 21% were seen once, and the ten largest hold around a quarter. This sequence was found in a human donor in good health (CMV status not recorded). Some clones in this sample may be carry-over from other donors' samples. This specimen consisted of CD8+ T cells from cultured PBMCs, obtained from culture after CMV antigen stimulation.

CDR3 sequence (DNA): TGCGCCAGCAGCCAAGATGAAACGGGGCCGCAGTATTTT. This gives the protein CASSQDETGPQYF. The chain couples TRBV4-1 to TRBJ2-3; D possibly uses TRBD1 or TRBD2 (5 bases each). Trimming removed 0 bases at V and 10 bases at J, with 11 bases between. This CDR3 spans 13 amino acids. The V gene's germline CDR1 is MGHRA and CDR2 YSYEKL.